Shown below are 23 T cell receptor beta chains from a single sample sequenced in a study of blood T cell repertoires in COVID-19 (dated by TCRdb to about 2020). Library construction relied on the immunoSEQ multiplex PCR assay. Here the immuneACCESS table is served through TCRdb, limited to in-frame sequences with V and J called. Missing clones are a known gap in these copies; in checked studies unresolved V genes cover under half, and the rest lacks a known reason. The sample table shows about 260,000 clones, and approximately 90% are seen once. Clones ranked in the top ten supply 4% of the sample. The sequenced sample was peripheral blood. The receptors come from a man between 60 and 75 years old who had recovered from COVID-19.

This clone showed up just once. The rearrangement uses TRBV30 and TRBJ1-2; tentative D call: TRBD1 (5 bases). The CDR3 has 13 amino acids. The germline V gene encodes CDR1 GTSNPN and CDR2 SVGIG (reference sequence). Between the trimmed V and J ends, which lost 2 bases and 4 bases, there was a span of 11 bases. The chain's CDR3 is CAWSRGGTYGYTF. The CDR3 nucleotides read TGTGCCTGGAGTCGGGGGGGAACCTATGGCTACACCTTC.

This clone was found once. The V and J genes are TRBV11-3 and TRBJ2-1; D is possibly TRBD2 (6 bases). This CDR3 has 14 residues. CDR1 and CDR2 (germline): SGHNT, YENEEA. Trimming took off 5 bases at V and 2 bases at J, with 10 bases between the two ends. The CDR3 DNA reads TGTGCCAGCAGCGCGGGACTCCCCTACAATGAGCAGTTCTTC. Translation gives CASSAGLPYNEQFF.

V usage is TRBV12-5 and J usage is TRBJ1-1; 10 nucleotides line up with TRBD1. V shed 8 bases and J 0 bases; nucleotides not matched to a gene: 9. The CDR3 consists of 16 residues. Germline CDR1 LGHNT, CDR2 FRNRAP. CDR3 nucleotide sequence: TGTGCTAGTTCTTCCGACAGGGGGCCGATGAACACTGAAGCTTTCTTT. Its protein is CASSSDRGPMNTEAFF.

The chain recombines TRBV4-1 with TRBJ1-2; D ambiguous. Germline loops: CDR1 MGHRA, CDR2 YSYEKL. The CDR3 has 16 amino acids. V shed 1 base and J shed 0 bases, with 12 bases lying between them. This CDR3 is CASSQGRQVANYGYTF. In DNA, the CDR3 is TGCGCCAGCAGCCAAGGTAGACAAGTTGCTAACTATGGCTACACCTTC.

This chain joins TRBV10-1 and TRBJ1-2, with D hard to call. This CDR3 comprises 15 residues. Germline V lookup: CDR1 WNHNN, CDR2 SYGVQD (reference sequence). V shed 0 bases and J shed 8 bases, with 16 bases lying between them. CDR3 sequence reads: CASSESMVLPRGYTF. The CDR3 coding sequence is TGCGCCAGCAGTGAGTCTATGGTGCTTCCGCGCGGCTACACCTTC.

This chain uses TRBV27 with TRBJ1-5, with unresolved D. There are 17 residues in the CDR3. Germline V gene sequence: CDR1 MNHEY, CDR2 SMNVEV (reference sequence). V was clipped by 5 bases and J by 1 base, with 18 bases between them. The CDR3 loop reads CASSRVDTRGSNQPQHF. In DNA, the CDR3 is TGTGCCAGCAGTAGGGTCGACACGCGGGGAAGCAATCAGCCCCAGCATTTT.

The V and J genes are TRBV6-4 and TRBJ2-1; 13 bases map to TRBD2. This CDR3 contains 13 residues. Trimming removed 4 bases from V and 13 bases from J; junction bases left unmatched: 4. Germline CDR1 reads MRHNA; CDR2 reads SNTAGT. The CDR3 loop is CASSAGTSGAQFF. The DNA of the CDR3 is TGTGCCAGCAGTGCCGGGACTAGCGGGGCCCAGTTCTTC.

This sequence joins TRBV19 and TRBJ2-5; 8 bases are shared with TRBD2. Germline CDR1 is LNHDA and CDR2 is SQIVND (reference sequence). CDR3 length: 15 residues. Unmatched junction bases numbered 5, after V lost 5 bases and J lost 0 bases. The CDR3 here is CASSPRGLDQETQYF. The CDR3 nucleotides are TGTGCCAGTAGTCCCAGGGGACTAGACCAAGAGACCCAGTACTTC.

The V and J genes are TRBV5-8 and TRBJ1-5, with D maybe TRBD1 (5 bases). Germline V gene sequence: CDR1 SGHTS, CDR2 YDEGEE. The CDR3 is 15 amino acids. The V and J ends lost 5 bases and 1 base respectively, with 13 bases between them. CDR3 bases: TGTGCCAGCAGATCGCGGGGGTTAAGCAATCAGCCCCAGCATTTT. Its protein product is CASRSRGLSNQPQHF.

CDR3 in amino acids: CASSYWDNTKETQYF. The CDR3 nucleotides are TGTGCCAGCAGCTATTGGGACAACACGAAAGAGACCCAGTACTTC. The J gene is TRBJ2-5, the V gene TRBV3-1 (or the pseudogene TRBV3-2); D might be TRBD1 (6 bases). Germline lookup yields CDR1 LGHDT and CDR2 YNNKEL (reference sequence). The CDR3 is 15 residues long. The germline V and J ends were trimmed by 5 bases and 3 bases, with 16 bases remaining between them.

The J gene is TRBJ1-4, the V gene TRBV7-9; tentative D call: TRBD1 (6 bases). The CDR3 sequence is 16 residues long. Germline V CDR1 and CDR2: SEHNR, FQNEAQ (reference sequence). V shed 0 bases and J shed 6 bases, with 14 bases lying between them. This CDR3 is CASSLAIGGEDEKLFF. The CDR3 DNA reads TGTGCCAGCAGCTTAGCGATTGGGGGCGAGGATGAAAAACTGTTTTTT.

This sequence joins TRBV6-1 and TRBJ2-5; 10 bases fit TRBD2. CDR3 size: 15 residues. From germline, CDR1 is MNHNS and CDR2 SASEGT. Losses at the gene ends were 1 base for V and 5 bases for J; bases not matched to a gene: 4. The CDR3 region is CASSEVAGGQETQYF. Written as DNA, the CDR3 is TGTGCCAGCAGTGAAGTAGCGGGGGGCCAGGAGACCCAGTACTTC.

This clone has a handful of counts. This chain joins TRBV3-1 (or the pseudogene TRBV3-2) and TRBJ1-2; no reliable D call. Trimming removed 3 bases at V and 0 bases at J, with 11 bases between. This CDR3 region has 15 residues. The V gene's germline CDR1 is LGHDT and CDR2 YNNKEL (reference sequence). The CDR3 spells CASSQSGVTNYGYTF. The CDR3 coding sequence is TGTGCCAGCAGCCAGTCGGGAGTAACTAACTATGGCTACACCTTC.

The chain links TRBV24-1 to TRBJ1-2; 8 nucleotides align to TRBD1. The CDR3 runs to 15 residues. CDR1 is KGHDR, CDR2 SFDVKD, per germline. V lost 4 bases and J lost 3; bases outside the gene matches: 6. The CDR3 loop reads CATSDPTGADYGYTF. The CDR3 DNA follows: TGTGCCACCAGTGACCCGACAGGGGCCGACTATGGCTACACCTTC.

The genes are TRBV5-1 and TRBJ2-3, with no clear D. Germline V gene lookup returns CDR1 SGHRS and CDR2 YFSETQ. This CDR3 contains 14 residues. The V end lost 4 bases, the J end lost 4 bases, and 13 bases lay between the germline ends. The CDR3 nucleotides are TGCGCCAGCAGCGGCACATTCCCACCAGATACGCAGTATTTT. Its translation is CASSGTFPPDTQYF.

This rearrangement joins TRBV3-1 (or the pseudogene TRBV3-2) to TRBJ1-3, with 9 bases identical to TRBD1. Germline V gene sequence: CDR1 LGHDT, CDR2 YNNKEL (reference sequence). There are 18 residues in the CDR3. The V and J ends lost 3 bases and 0 bases, in that order; junction bases with no gene match: 9. CDR3 DNA: TGTGCCAGCAGCCACCCCCGGGGGACAGGGTTCTCTGGAAACACCATATATTTT. It yields the protein CASSHPRGTGFSGNTIYF.

J is TRBJ1-4 and V is TRBV7-6, with a tentative D call TRBD1 (6 bases). The germline CDR1 and CDR2 sequences are SGHVS and FNYEAQ. There are 16 residues in the CDR3. V was pared by 6 bases and J by 8 bases, with 22 bases between. In DNA, the CDR3 is TGTGCCAGCAGTTACGGGCCTGACAGGTTTGAGGAAAAACTGTTTTTT. Translating it yields CASSYGPDRFEEKLFF.

J is TRBJ2-7 and V is TRBV11-2; 8 positions match TRBD1. The junction had 3 bases not matched to a gene; V was cut back by 6 bases and J by 2 bases. The CDR3 length is 13 residues. Germline lookup yields CDR1 SGHAT and CDR2 FQNNGV. CDR3 DNA sequence: TGTGCCAGCAGACGGACAGGGACCTACGAGCAGTACTTC. This encodes CASRRTGTYEQYF.

The V gene is TRBV14, the J gene TRBJ1-3, with D possibly TRBD1 on 5 matching bases. The CDR3 loop spans 17 amino acids. CDR1 is SGHDN and CDR2 is FVKESK in the germline V gene. The V end was cut by 2 bases, the J end by 0 bases, with 14 bases between. CDR3 nucleotide sequence: TGTGCCAGCAGCCAAATGGGACTTCGAAGCTCTGGAAACACCATATATTTT. Translating gives CASSQMGLRSSGNTIYF.

The chain recombines TRBV6-5 with TRBJ2-5; 10 bases fit TRBD1. This CDR3 has 14 residues. V lost 6 bases and J lost 4; bases outside the gene matches: 5. Per the germline V gene, CDR1 is MNHEY and CDR2 is SVGAGI. CDR3 sequence reads: CASRQDRGGETQYF. CDR3 bases: TGTGCCAGCAGGCAGGACAGGGGGGGAGAGACCCAGTACTTC.

This chain uses TRBV4-2 with TRBJ1-6; 12 nucleotides line up with TRBD1. The CDR3 loop spans 18 amino acids. CDR1 is LGHNA and CDR2 is YNFKEQ in the germline V gene. The V gene end was trimmed by 0 bases and the J gene end by 6 bases; junction bases not matched to a gene: 6. In nucleotides, the CDR3 is TGTGCCAGCAGCCAAGATTTGGGACAGGGGGCAGGTAATTCACCCCTCCACTTT. This gives the protein CASSQDLGQGAGNSPLHF.

This chain links TRBV19 with TRBJ2-5; D possibly corresponds to TRBD2 (6 bases). The ends were cut back, 3 bases at V and 1 base at J, with 15 bases in the middle. Germline V gene data show CDR1 as LNHDA and CDR2 as SQIVND (reference sequence). The CDR3 sequence is 16 residues long. The CDR3 sequence: CASSMQRGWAQETQYF. For the CDR3, the DNA is TGTGCCAGTAGTATGCAACGGGGGTGGGCCCAAGAGACCCAGTACTTC.

This chain links TRBV24-1 with TRBJ2-2, with D possibly being TRBD2 (6 bases). This CDR3 has 14 amino acids. Trimming shortened V by 3 bases and J by 5 bases, and 9 bases separated the two germline ends. Germline assignment: CDR1 KGHDR and CDR2 SFDVKD. In DNA, the CDR3 is TGTGCCACCAGTGATAAACGGGGGACCGGGGAGCTGTTTTTT. The encoded protein is CATSDKRGTGELFF.